Presented here are 32 T cell receptor delta chains from one specimen sequenced in a study of γδ T cells in repeated Plasmodium falciparum infection. TCRdb reanalysed the multiplex PCR reads with CATT. The sample includes 50,000 to 60,000 delta-chain clones, about 2% seen only once; the top ten take 20% to 25%. Flow sorting of PBMC yielded separate Vgamma9/Vdelta2+ and Vdelta2-negative gammadelta T cell populations for bulk repertoire analysis. Sequenced sample: gamma-delta T cells from blood. Every receptor here comes from a pool of human donors (malaria-infected and uninfected, not separated).

Notes on this clone: A far larger clone lies a single base away; this is likely a read error. Other nucleotide sequences from this sample produce the same CDR3. V gene TRDV1 combines with J gene TRDJ1, with a tentative D call TRDD3 (5 bases). TCRdb gives no J gene; it was assigned here by matching the DNA to germline. The CDR3 has 22 amino acids. CDR1 and CDR2 from the germline V gene are TSWWSYY and QGS. The CDR3 loop reads CALGELFYNSHCPFEPTDKLIF. The CDR3 nucleotides read TGTGCTCTCGGGGAACTCTTCTATAACAGCCACTGCCCTTTTGAACCCACCGATAAACTCATCTTT.

Worth noting for this clone: A single base is all that separates this from a far larger clone, so a read error is likely. Other nucleotide sequences from this sample produce the same CDR3. V gene TRDV3 combines with J gene TRDJ1; TRDD1 or TRDD3 may be the D gene (5 bases each). The J gene comes from matching the DNA to germline here; TCRdb lacks it. The CDR3 totals 15 residues. V was cut by 2 bases and J by 3 bases, with 19 bases left in between. Germline V lookup: CDR1 TVYSNPD, CDR2 GDNSRS (reference sequence). CDR3 loop: CAFPARRIVADKLIF. CDR3 DNA: TGTGCCTTTCCGGCCCGGCGGATAGTCGCCGATAAACTCATCTTT.

Only a few counts were recorded for this clone. This DNA's translation differs at residue 9 from TCRdb's protein, which comes from a much larger clone; a read error is likely, and the protein shown is translated from the DNA. The chain joins TRDV2 to TRDJ1; 8 bases are a match to TRDD3. TCRdb is silent on the J gene; assignment here came from matching the DNA to germline. The V and J ends lost 0 bases and 0 bases, in that order; junction bases with no gene match: 14. The CDR3 is 19 amino acids. The germline CDR1 and CDR2 sequences are GEAIGNYY and EKD. The CDR3 loop reads CACDTGNLCWGTDTDKLIF. The CDR3 DNA follows: TGTGCCTGTGACACCGGTAACCTCTGCTGGGGGACCGACACCGATAAACTCATCTTT.

This clone has more than one count but fewer than ten. The amino acid sequence in TCRdb belongs to a much larger clone and departs from this DNA's translation at residue 11, likely a sequencing read error; the sequence shown is translated from the DNA. V gene TRDV1 combines with J gene TRDJ1, with TRDD3 as a possible D gene (6 bases). TCRdb offers no J gene call, so here the DNA was matched to germline to obtain one. Trimming stripped 1 base from V and 0 bases from J, with 27 bases between. CDR1 is TSWWSYY, CDR2 QGS, per germline. The CDR3 length is 21 residues. The CDR3: CALGEPRLATCGYFYTDKLIF. CDR3 nucleotides: TGTGCTCTTGGGGAACCCCGCTTGGCTACGTGTGGATACTTCTACACCGATAAACTCATCTTT.

As regards this clone: The protein held in TCRdb is that of a much larger clone and does not match this DNA's translation at residue 18, likely because of a read error; the protein shown is translated from the DNA. The chain carries TRDV3 and TRDJ1; 11 bases map to TRDD3. CDR3 size: 21 residues. Germline V gene lookup returns CDR1 TVYSNPD and CDR2 GDNSRS (reference sequence). In DNA form, the CDR3 reads TGTGCCTTCCTTCCCTCCTCCTTCATACTGGGGGATATCGCGGGAAACGATGAACTCATCTTT. It translates to CAFLPSSFILGDIAGNDELIF.

In this sample, this clone turned up a few times. TCRdb pairs this DNA with a much larger clone's protein that differs at residue 6, likely a read error; the protein shown was translated from the DNA. The rearrangement links TRDV1 to TRDJ1; tentative D call: TRDD3 (10 bases). No J segment appears in TCRdb, so it was assigned here by matching the sequence to germline. The germline gives CDR1 TSWWSYY, CDR2 QGS. CDR3 length: 29 residues. Deletions cut 1 base from V and 0 bases from J, with 51 bases between. For the CDR3, the DNA is TGTGCTCTTGGGGAACCCCACTTCCCCTTCCTACAGTTTTTGAGGGGGATACGCACAGCTACGGGGTACACCGATAAACTCATCTTT. It translates to CALGEPHFPFLQFLRGIRTATGYTDKLIF.

The table lists this clone with a few counts. The protein recorded in TCRdb matches a much larger clone and deviates from this DNA's translation at residue 4, suggesting a read error; the protein here is obtained by translating the DNA. This chain connects TRDV1 to TRDJ1; D perhaps matches TRDD2 (7 bases). TCRdb records no J gene; here it was assigned by comparing the DNA to germline. Germline loops: CDR1 TSWWSYY, CDR2 QGS. This CDR3 has 20 residues. The CDR3 coding sequence is TGTGCTCTTGTGGAACCCTTGGCCTTCCTCAATACTGGGACGGCCGATAAACTCATCTTT. It is translated as CALVEPLAFLNTGTADKLIF.

As concerns this clone: This likely reflects a read error, since a far larger clone is one base away. Other DNA sequences in the same sample also yield this CDR3. The V call is TRDV1, the J call TRDJ2, with D unresolved. Germline assignment: CDR1 TSWWSYY and CDR2 QGS. The CDR3 is 18 residues long. The CDR3 sequence: CALGEPPLPSLPVLELFF. The CDR3 nucleotides read TGTGCTCTTGGGGAACCCCCACTCCCCTCCCTGCCCGTCCTTGAACTCTTCTTC.

Worth noting for this clone: TCRdb lists the protein of a much larger clone for this DNA, which differs at residue 14, so this is likely a read error; the protein given here is translated from the DNA itself. This rearrangement joins TRDV1 to TRDJ1; 9 positions match TRDD3. The J gene is absent in TCRdb and was assigned here via DNA matching to germline. The trim removed 0 bases at V and 0 bases at J, leaving 14 bases unmatched. The CDR3 extends over 20 amino acids. Germline V gene sequence: CDR1 TSWWSYY, CDR2 QGS. The CDR3 bases are TGTGCTCTTGGGGAACTCCACTACTGGGGGACCCTCTGGCACACCGATAAACTCATCTTT. It is translated as CALGELHYWGTLWHTDKLIF.

The genes are TRDV3 and TRDJ1; 10 nucleotides match TRDD3. TCRdb does not report a J gene; here it was assigned by matching the DNA to germline references. The junction had 24 bases not matched to a gene; V was cut back by 3 bases and J by 2 bases. CDR1 and CDR2 from the germline V gene are TVYSNPD and GDNSRS (reference sequence). This CDR3 has 20 amino acids. The CDR3 loop is CAFQKAFLYWGILPTDKLIF. The CDR3 DNA follows: TGTGCCTTCCAGAAGGCCTTCCTGTACTGGGGGATCCTTCCTACCGATAAACTCATCTTT. The variable domain in full, completed from reference TRDV3 and TRDJ1, reads CDKVTQSSPDQTVASGSEVVLLCTYDTVYSNPDLFWYRIRPDYSFQFVFYGDNSRSEGADFTQGRFSVKHILTQKAFHLVISPVRTEDSATYYCAFQKAFLYWGILPTDKLIFGKGTRVTVEP.

This clone was recorded at least ten times. A read error likely explains why the TCRdb protein, taken from a much larger clone, differs from this DNA's translation at residue 15; the protein shown is translated from the DNA. The chain couples TRDV1 to TRDJ2; possible D gene TRDD2, 5 bases. TCRdb gives no J gene; it was assigned here by matching the DNA to germline. The CDR3 consists of 20 residues. Trimming stripped 0 bases from V and 6 bases from J, with 26 bases between. CDR1 TSWWSYY and CDR2 QGS come from the germline V gene. CDR3 coding DNA: TGTGCTCTTGGGGAACTCTTTACCTACCGGGACTGTAAGAAAGCAGCACAACTCTTCTTT. It is translated as CALGELFTYRDCKKAAQLFF.

Note on this clone: The translation of this DNA and the TCRdb protein of a much larger clone differ at residue 4, probably owing to a read error; the protein shown here is translated from the DNA. The chain links TRDV1 to TRDJ1; 13 nucleotides align to TRDD3. TCRdb supplies no J gene; here it was assigned by aligning the nucleotide sequence to germline. V lost 6 bases and J lost 0; bases outside the gene matches: 16. The CDR3 extends over 20 amino acids. CDR1 and CDR2 (germline): TSWWSYY, QGS. CDR3 DNA sequence: TGTGCTCTTGGTGCGGGGCCTTACTGGGGGATACGCCCGTACACCGATAAACTCATCTTT. It encodes CALGAGPYWGIRPYTDKLIF.

With respect to this clone: The protein TCRdb lists belongs to a much larger clone and differs from this DNA's translation at residue 7, which points to a read error; the protein shown is made from the DNA. The chain links TRDV1 to TRDJ1; 8 bases are shared with TRDD3. The J gene, left out of TCRdb, was set here by checking the DNA against germline. From germline, CDR1 is TSWWSYY and CDR2 QGS. Trimming took 0 bases from V and 0 from J; bases not matched to a gene: 18. The CDR3 spans 21 residues. DNA for the CDR3: TGTGCTCTTGGGGAACTCCCCCTGAGGAATACTGGGGGTGTGTACACCGATAAACTCATCTTT. This translates into CALGELPLRNTGGVYTDKLIF.

This clone appeared many times. The translation of this DNA and the TCRdb protein of a much larger clone differ at residue 18, probably owing to a read error; the protein shown here is translated from the DNA. This chain joins TRDV3 and TRDJ1, with 7 nucleotides matching TRDD2. Germline V CDR1 and CDR2: TVYSNPD, GDNSRS (reference sequence). The ends lost 2 bases at V and 3 bases at J; junction bases unmatched: 36. The CDR3 contains 23 residues. The CDR3 reads CAFPIPTISAKHRYRMYADKLIF. CDR3 DNA sequence: TGTGCCTTTCCCATTCCTACGATCTCGGCGAAGCATAGATACCGCATGTACGCCGATAAACTCATCTTT.

This clone was seen repeatedly, ten times or more. The TCRdb protein comes from a much larger clone and disagrees with this DNA's translation at residue 13, likely due to a read error; the protein given here is derived from the DNA. The chain employs TRDV3 and TRDJ1; TRDD3 matches 8 bases. TCRdb carries no J gene annotation; the J gene was assigned here by matching the DNA with germline. This CDR3 spans 19 amino acids. Germline CDR1 TVYSNPD, CDR2 GDNSRS (reference sequence). Losses at the gene ends were 1 base for V and 1 base for J; bases not matched to a gene: 20. The CDR3 DNA reads as TGTGCCTTTACGTGTCCGAGTACGGGATACGACCTCGGCACCGATAAACTCATCTTT. Translated, it gives CAFTCPSTGYDLGTDKLIF.

This clone has just a few counts. TCRdb shows a much larger clone's protein in place of this DNA's translation, and the two differ at residue 8, likely through a read error; the protein shown is translated from the DNA. V usage is TRDV2 and J usage is TRDJ1, with 7 positions matching TRDD3. Matching the DNA to germline supplied the J gene, which TCRdb does not give. Per germline, CDR1 GEAIGNYY and CDR2 EKD. The CDR3 is 13 residues long. V dropped 3 bases and J dropped 5; count of bases not matched to a gene: 5. CDR3 residues: CACDGIQPDKLIF. CDR3 DNA: TGTGCCTGTGACGGGATACAACCGGATAAACTCATCTTT.

This clone was counted a few times. The TCRdb protein comes from a much larger clone and disagrees with this DNA's translation at residue 3, likely due to a read error; the protein given here is derived from the DNA. The V call is TRDV3, the J call TRDJ1; 10 bases line up with TRDD3. Because TCRdb records no J gene, it was assigned here through a match of the DNA to germline. The CDR3 length is 20 residues. The germline gives CDR1 TVYSNPD, CDR2 GDNSRS (reference sequence). V shed 4 bases and J 0 bases; nucleotides not matched to a gene: 23. CDR3 sequence: CASSNRPYWGISPNTDKLIF. CDR3 DNA sequence: TGTGCCTCTTCCAATAGGCCGTACTGGGGGATCAGTCCCAACACCGATAAACTCATCTTT.

This clone occurred a few times. A read error likely explains why the TCRdb protein, taken from a much larger clone, differs from this DNA's translation at residue 6; the protein shown is translated from the DNA. J is TRDJ1 and V is TRDV1, with 8 bases matching TRDD3. Assignment of the J gene here rests on matching the DNA to germline, because TCRdb gives none. The germline gives CDR1 TSWWSYY, CDR2 QGS. The CDR3 sequence is 20 residues long. V was clipped by 4 bases and J by 0 bases; unmatched bases: 19. The CDR3 DNA follows: TGTGCTCTTGGGGGGACTCTCCTCCCGGGATACGCCTCCTACACCGATAAACTCATCTTT. Translation gives CALGGTLLPGYASYTDKLIF.

The table lists this clone with many counts. TCRdb shows a much larger clone's protein in place of this DNA's translation, and the two differ at residue 11, likely through a read error; the protein shown is translated from the DNA. The chain combines TRDV3 with TRDJ1, with TRDD3 identical over 7 bases. Trimming cost V 1 base and J 3 bases; bases outside gene matches: 23. CDR1 is TVYSNPD, CDR2 GDNSRS, per germline (reference sequence). The CDR3 length is 19 residues. The CDR3 protein is CAFKFPYAWGPRSSDKLIF. The CDR3 nucleotides are TGTGCCTTTAAATTCCCCTACGCCTGGGGGCCCCGCTCCTCCGATAAACTCATCTTT.

Turning to this clone: For this DNA, TCRdb reports the protein of a much larger clone, which diverges at residue 15, most likely from a read error; the protein presented here is translated directly from the DNA. The chain joins TRDV3 to TRDJ1; the match to TRDD3 covers 7 bases. Matching the DNA to germline supplied the J gene, which TCRdb does not give. CDR1 is TVYSNPD and CDR2 is GDNSRS in the germline V gene (reference sequence). This CDR3 region has 23 residues. CDR3 DNA sequence: TGTGCTTTCCGAGATCCTAGAGATTCCCCGCGAGCCTGGGGGCTCTTCTTCACCGATAAACTCATCTTT. Its protein is CAFRDPRDSPRAWGLFFTDKLIF. The full variable domain, in which reference TRDV3 and TRDJ1 provide the parts outside the CDR3, is CDKVTQSSPDQTVASGSEVVLLCTYDTVYSNPDLFWYRIRPDYSFQFVFYGDNSRSEGADFTQGRFSVKHILTQKAFHLVISPVRTEDSATYYCAFRDPRDSPRAWGLFFTDKLIFGKGTRVTVEP.

This clone was recorded a few times. TCRdb lists the protein of a much larger clone for this DNA, which differs at residue 12, so this is likely a read error; the protein given here is translated from the DNA itself. The chain combines TRDV1 with TRDJ3; TRDD3 aligns across 11 bases. The V gene's germline CDR1 is TSWWSYY and CDR2 QGS. This CDR3 spans 22 amino acids. Germline trimming cut 5 bases from V and 0 bases from J; bases unmatched to any gene: 15. The CDR3 region is CALGRTWGIRVTSSWDTRQMFF. CDR3 in DNA: TGTGCTCTTGGGCGAACGTGGGGGATACGCGTTACGAGCTCCTGGGACACCCGACAGATGTTTTTC.

This clone has a count of ten or more. This DNA's translation and the protein TCRdb lists, from a much larger clone, do not match at residue 9, likely due to a read error; the protein shown is translated from the DNA. The J gene is TRDJ1, the V gene TRDV3, with 7 bases aligning to TRDD3. Trimming cost V 5 bases and J 7 bases; bases outside gene matches: 13. CDR3 length equals 13 residues. Germline V gene data show CDR1 as TVYSNPD and CDR2 as GDNSRS (reference sequence). The CDR3 region is CAHSPLGSRKLIF. The CDR3 DNA reads TGTGCCCACAGCCCACTGGGGTCACGTAAACTCATCTTT.

This clone occurred a few times. Given a far larger clone just one base away, this is likely a sequencing read error. This sample also contains other DNA sequences that code for the same CDR3. The chain employs TRDV1 and TRDJ1; the match to TRDD3 covers 7 bases. The J gene, missing from TCRdb, was assigned here through DNA to germline matching. J lost 2 bases, V lost 5 bases, and 23 bases had no gene match. Germline CDR1 is TSWWSYY and CDR2 is QGS. The CDR3 length is 20 residues. CDR3: CALGRRGLRCGGKRTDKLIF. The CDR3 nucleotides are TGTGCTCTTGGGAGGAGGGGCTTACGGTGTGGGGGAAAACGTACCGATAAACTCATCTTT.

As regards this clone: TCRdb assigns this DNA the protein of a much larger clone, which departs from its translation at residue 6; this likely reflects a read error, and the protein shown comes from translating the DNA. The chain links TRDV1 to TRDJ1; 12 bases match TRDD3. TCRdb leaves out the J gene; it was filled in here by matching the DNA to germline. With V trimmed by 1 base and J by 3 bases, 33 bases remained unmatched. The CDR3 sequence is 26 residues long. Germline-derived CDR1 and CDR2 are TSWWSYY and QGS. The CDR3 DNA is TGTGCTCTTGGGGAACCCGCATTCTTACACGATACCTGGGGGATACGCTCGATGATCGGCCCCGATAAACTCATCTTT. Translated: CALGEPAFLHDTWGIRSMIGPDKLIF.

This clone showed up just a few times. This sequence is one base from a far larger clone and is likely a read error. Other DNA sequences in the same sample also yield this CDR3. V usage is TRDV3 and J usage is TRDJ1; D gene ambiguous. The J gene, left out of TCRdb, was set here by checking the DNA against germline. Trimming took off 4 bases at V and 0 bases at J, with 12 bases between the two ends. Germline lookup yields CDR1 TVYSNPD and CDR2 GDNSRS (reference sequence). The CDR3 has 13 residues. The CDR3 nucleotides read TGTGCCTCTGGTTCGTACCACACCGATAAACTCATCTTT. As protein: CASGSYHTDKLIF.

In regard to this clone: The protein given by TCRdb reflects a much larger clone and differs at residue 8 from this DNA's translation, likely from a read error; the protein shown is the DNA's translation. This chain's CDR3 is CALGVLRVSSPKLIF. In nucleotides, the CDR3 is TGTGCTCTTGGGGTCCTCCGGGTATCCTCTCCCAAACTCATCTTT. The rearrangement links TRDV1 to TRDJ1; no definite D call. No J gene is reported in TCRdb; it was inferred here by comparing the DNA with germline. The CDR3 runs 15 residues. V gave up 4 bases and J gave up 8 bases, with 20 bases separating them. The germline gives CDR1 TSWWSYY, CDR2 QGS.

This clone was detected ten times or more. A far larger clone is one base from this, pointing to a likely read error. Other DNA sequences within the sample encode an identical CDR3. No J gene was named, though the V gene is TRDV2; the table's TRDD3 call for D was not verified on the DNA. Per germline, CDR1 GEAIGNYY and CDR2 EKD. There are 19 residues in the CDR3. This CDR3 is CACDTVGDLGSWDTRQMFF. In nucleotides, the CDR3 is TGTGCCTGTGACACCGTTGGGGATCTAGGCTCCTGGGACACCCGACAGATGTTCTTC.

In its sample, this clone is medium-sized. This chain links TRDV1 with TRDJ1; 7 bases align to TRDD3. The CDR3 runs to 18 residues. V lost 2 bases to trimming and J lost 10 bases; unmatched junction nucleotides: 22. CDR1 is TSWWSYY and CDR2 is QGS in the germline V gene. The DNA of the CDR3 is TGTGCTCTTGGGGAAGGGCTGGGCCCTACCTGGGATACCGTCAGACTCATCTTT. This sequence encodes CALGEGLGPTWDTVRLIF.

In the case of this clone: A far larger clone is one base from this, pointing to a likely read error. The sample contains more than one DNA sequence encoding this CDR3. CDR3 region: CACDTVGSVKTSLGDSTDKLIF. The CDR3 DNA follows: TGTGCCTGTGACACGGTGGGCTCAGTGAAGACTTCACTGGGGGATTCAACCGATAAACTCATATTT. No J gene was called, and the V gene is TRDV2; the table assigns TRDD3, which was not confirmed against the DNA. Germline V gene data show CDR1 as GEAIGNYY and CDR2 as EKD. The CDR3 runs 22 residues.

This clone was recorded a few times. A far more abundant clone sits one base away, making this likely a read error. Other DNA sequences in this specimen translate into the identical CDR3. This sequence joins TRDV1 and TRDJ1; D might be TRDD2 (9 bases). Germline V gene sequence: CDR1 TSWWSYY, CDR2 QGS. Trimming pared 3 bases from V and 11 bases from J, leaving 28 bases between. The CDR3 sequence is 17 residues long. The CDR3 bases are TGTGCTCTTGGGGACCAACCCTTCCTACGTCTCTGGGGGAAGCTCATCTTT. This encodes CALGDQPFLRLWGKLIF.

Concerning this clone: TCRdb has a much larger clone's protein, which differs at residue 18 from the translation of this DNA, likely because of a read error; what is shown is the protein translated from the DNA. The rearrangement uses TRDV1 and TRDJ2, with D possibly being TRDD2 or TRDD3 (6 bases each). TCRdb does not report a J gene; here it was assigned by matching the DNA to germline references. The CDR3 is 21 residues long. CDR1 is TSWWSYY and CDR2 is QGS in the germline V gene. The CDR3 loop is CALGGRLLLFGGPKVTAKLFF. The CDR3, as DNA: TGTGCTCTTGGGGGTCGACTCCTACTGTTTGGGGGGCCGAAGGTGACAGCAAAACTCTTCTTT.

This clone was counted between two and nine times. With only one base between it and a far larger clone, this is likely a read error. The sample carries other DNA sequences with the same CDR3. The rearrangement joins TRDV3 to TRDJ1; TRDD3 aligns across 13 bases. Per the germline V gene, CDR1 is TVYSNPD and CDR2 is GDNSRS (reference sequence). This CDR3 has 22 residues. The CDR3 sequence: CAFLLPSYWGIRSPYYTDKLIF. In DNA, the CDR3 is TGTGCCTTCCTCCTTCCTTCGTACTGGGGGATACGTTCACCTTATTACACCGACAAACTCATCTTT.